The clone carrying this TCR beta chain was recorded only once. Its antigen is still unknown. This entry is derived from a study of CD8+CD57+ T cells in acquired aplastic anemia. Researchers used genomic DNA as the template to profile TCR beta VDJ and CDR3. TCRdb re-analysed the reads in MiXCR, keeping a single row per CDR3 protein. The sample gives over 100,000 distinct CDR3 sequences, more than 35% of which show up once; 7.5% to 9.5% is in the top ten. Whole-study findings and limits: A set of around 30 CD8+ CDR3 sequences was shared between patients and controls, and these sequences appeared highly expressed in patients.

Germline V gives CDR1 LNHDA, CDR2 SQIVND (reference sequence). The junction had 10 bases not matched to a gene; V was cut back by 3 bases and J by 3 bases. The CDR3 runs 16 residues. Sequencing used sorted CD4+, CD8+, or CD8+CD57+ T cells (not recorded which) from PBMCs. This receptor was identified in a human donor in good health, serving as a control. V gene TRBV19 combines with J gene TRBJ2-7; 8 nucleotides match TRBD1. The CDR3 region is CASSIKTGGLVYEQYF. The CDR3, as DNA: TGTGCCAGTAGTATCAAAACAGGGGGACTTGTCTACGAGCAGTACTTC.